The TCR beta chain under discussion was sequenced for a study of neurological immune-mediated disorders. Study-wide points: Clinical and MRI features did not associate with the cluster found in multiple sclerosis patients. The study found no CDR3 amino acid sequences shared by expanded clones across subjects, suggesting private repertoires in all groups.

From the 5' RACE reads, TCRdb called clonotypes with MiXCR, one entry per CDR3 protein. The table has around 50,000 distinct CDR3 sequences, around 3.6% seen once. This clonotype was counted at least ten times. Its specificity is unknown. In germline, CDR1 is SGHTA, CDR2 FQGTGA. The CDR3 spans 15 residues. V shed 2 bases, J shed 3 bases, and the junction held 2 bases outside the gene matches. Unsorted libraries were generated from 2 million PBMCs. These cells had been stored in RNAlater at -80 C. This clonotype originated in a woman under 40 with multiple sclerosis. V is TRBV7-3 and J is TRBJ2-1; 9 nucleotides agree with TRBD2. Sequencing input: PBMCs. This CDR3 reads CASSLAGGYYNEQFF. CDR3 nucleotides: TGTGCCAGCAGCTTAGCGGGAGGGTACTACAATGAGCAGTTCTTC.